This T cell receptor (beta chain) was recorded in a study of T cell repertoires in cytomegalovirus infection. Study in general: It can be stated that public TCR beta signatures indicated CMV infection as well as a matching HLA type. Findings of the study overall: Based on cumulative public TCR beta family frequency, carriers of CMV plus the relevant HLA were identified. Predominance within the ex vivo response was attributable to HLA-C-restricted CMV-specific TCR beta clonotypes.

A few counts support this clonotype. Its matching antigen is unknown. TCRdb fed the reads into MiXCR, producing one record per CDR3 protein. Of 200,000 to 250,000 distinct CDR3 sequences in the sample, about 23% were seen once. The sequence was obtained from a human donor in good health (CMV status not recorded). Some clones in this sample may be carry-over from other donors' samples. The material sequenced was CD8+ T cells from PBMCs.

As DNA, the CDR3 is TGTGCCAGCAGTCCAGGGTATGAAGAGACCCAGTACTTC. As protein: CASSPGYEETQYF. The chain recombines TRBV12-3 or TRBV12-4 with TRBJ2-5; perhaps TRBD1 as D (5 bases). CDR3 length: 13 amino acids. Trimming removed 5 bases at V and 3 bases at J, with 10 bases between.